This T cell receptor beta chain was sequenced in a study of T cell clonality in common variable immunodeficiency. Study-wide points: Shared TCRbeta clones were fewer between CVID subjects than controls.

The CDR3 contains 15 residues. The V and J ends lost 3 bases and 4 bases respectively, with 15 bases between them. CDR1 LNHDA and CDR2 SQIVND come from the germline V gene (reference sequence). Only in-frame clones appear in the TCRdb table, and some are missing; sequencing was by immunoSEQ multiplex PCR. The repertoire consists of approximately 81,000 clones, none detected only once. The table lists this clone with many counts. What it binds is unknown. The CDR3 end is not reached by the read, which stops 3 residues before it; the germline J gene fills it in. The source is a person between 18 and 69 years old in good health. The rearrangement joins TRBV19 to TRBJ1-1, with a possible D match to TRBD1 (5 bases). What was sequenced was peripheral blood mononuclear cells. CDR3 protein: CASSILGEEGTEAFF. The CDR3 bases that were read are TGTGCCAGTAGTATTCTAGGGGAGGAAGGCACTGAA. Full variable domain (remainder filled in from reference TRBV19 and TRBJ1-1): DGGITQSPKYLFRKEGQNVTLSCEQNLNHDAMYWYRQDPGQGLRLIYYSQIVNDFQKGDIAEGYSVSREKKESFPLTVTSAQKNPTAFYLCASSILGEEGTEAFFGQGTRLTVV.